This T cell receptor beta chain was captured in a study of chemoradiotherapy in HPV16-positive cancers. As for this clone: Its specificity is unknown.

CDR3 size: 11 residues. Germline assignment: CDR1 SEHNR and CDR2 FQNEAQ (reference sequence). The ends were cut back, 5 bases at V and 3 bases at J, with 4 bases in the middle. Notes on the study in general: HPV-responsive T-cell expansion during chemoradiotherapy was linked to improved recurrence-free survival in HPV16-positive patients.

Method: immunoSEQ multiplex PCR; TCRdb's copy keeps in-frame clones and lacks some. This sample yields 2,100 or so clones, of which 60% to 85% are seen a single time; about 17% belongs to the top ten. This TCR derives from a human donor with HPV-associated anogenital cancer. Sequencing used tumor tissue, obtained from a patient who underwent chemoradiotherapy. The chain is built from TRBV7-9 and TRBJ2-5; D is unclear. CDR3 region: CASSIKETQYF. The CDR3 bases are TGTGCCAGCAGCATCAAAGAGACCCAGTACTTC.